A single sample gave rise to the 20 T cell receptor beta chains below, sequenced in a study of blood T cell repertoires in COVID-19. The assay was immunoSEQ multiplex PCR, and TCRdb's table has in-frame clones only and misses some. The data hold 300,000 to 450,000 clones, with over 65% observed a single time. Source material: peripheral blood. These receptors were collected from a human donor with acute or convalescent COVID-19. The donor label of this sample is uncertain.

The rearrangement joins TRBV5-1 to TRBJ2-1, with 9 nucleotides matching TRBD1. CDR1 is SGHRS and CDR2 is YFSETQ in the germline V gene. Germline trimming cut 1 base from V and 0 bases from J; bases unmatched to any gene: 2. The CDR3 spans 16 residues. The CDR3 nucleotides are TGCGCCAGCAGCTTGTCGACAGGGGGCTCCTACAATGAGCAGTTCTTC. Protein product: CASSLSTGGSYNEQFF.

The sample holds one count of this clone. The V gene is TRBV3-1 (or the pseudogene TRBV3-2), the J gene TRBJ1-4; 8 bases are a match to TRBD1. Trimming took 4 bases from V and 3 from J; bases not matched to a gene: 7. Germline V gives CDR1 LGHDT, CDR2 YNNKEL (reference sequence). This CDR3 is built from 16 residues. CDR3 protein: CASSPTGARANEKLFF. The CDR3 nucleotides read TGTGCCAGCAGCCCGACAGGGGCTAGAGCTAATGAAAAACTGTTTTTT.

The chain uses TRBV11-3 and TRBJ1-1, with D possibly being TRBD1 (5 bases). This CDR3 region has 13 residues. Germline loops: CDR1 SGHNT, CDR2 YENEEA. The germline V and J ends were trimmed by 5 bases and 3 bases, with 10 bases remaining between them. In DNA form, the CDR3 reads TGTGCCAGCAGCCGTCGACAGTACACTGAAGCTTTCTTT. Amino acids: CASSRRQYTEAFF. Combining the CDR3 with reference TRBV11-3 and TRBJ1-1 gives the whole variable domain EAGVVQSPRYKIIEKKQPVAFWCNPISGHNTLYWYLQNLGQGPELLIRYENEEAVDDSQLPKDRFSAERLKGVDSTLKIQPAELGDSAVYLCASSRRQYTEAFFGQGTRLTVV.

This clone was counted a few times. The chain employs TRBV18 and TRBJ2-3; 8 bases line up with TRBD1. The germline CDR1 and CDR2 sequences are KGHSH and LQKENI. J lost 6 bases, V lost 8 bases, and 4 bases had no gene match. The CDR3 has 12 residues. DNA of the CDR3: TGTGCCAGCCGGACAGGGTCCGATACGCAGTATTTT. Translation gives CASRTGSDTQYF.

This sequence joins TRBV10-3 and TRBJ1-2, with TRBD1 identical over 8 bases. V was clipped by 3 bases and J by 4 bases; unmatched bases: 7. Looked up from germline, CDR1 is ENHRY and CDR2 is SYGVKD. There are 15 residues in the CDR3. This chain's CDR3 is CAISDLVQGGYGYTF. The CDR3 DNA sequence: TGTGCCATCAGTGATCTGGTACAGGGGGGCTATGGCTACACCTTC.

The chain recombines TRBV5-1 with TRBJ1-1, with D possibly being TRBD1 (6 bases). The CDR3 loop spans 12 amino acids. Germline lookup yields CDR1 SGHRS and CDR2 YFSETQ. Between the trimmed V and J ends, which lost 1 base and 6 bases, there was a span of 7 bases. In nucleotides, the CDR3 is TGCGCCAGCAGCTTGCCAGGGGCTGAAGCTTTCTTT. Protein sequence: CASSLPGAEAFF. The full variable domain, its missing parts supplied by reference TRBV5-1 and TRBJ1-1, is KAGVTQTPRYLIKTRGQQVTLSCSPISGHRSVSWYQQTPGQGLQFLFEYFSETQRNKGNFPGRFSGRQFSNSRSEMNVSTLELGDSALYLCASSLPGAEAFFGQGTRLTVV.

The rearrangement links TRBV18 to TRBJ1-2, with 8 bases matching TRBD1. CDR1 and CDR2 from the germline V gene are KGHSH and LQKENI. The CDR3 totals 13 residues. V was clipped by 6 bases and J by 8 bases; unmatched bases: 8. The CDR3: CASSADRAKGYTF. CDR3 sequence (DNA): TGTGCCAGCTCCGCGGACAGGGCGAAAGGCTACACCTTC.

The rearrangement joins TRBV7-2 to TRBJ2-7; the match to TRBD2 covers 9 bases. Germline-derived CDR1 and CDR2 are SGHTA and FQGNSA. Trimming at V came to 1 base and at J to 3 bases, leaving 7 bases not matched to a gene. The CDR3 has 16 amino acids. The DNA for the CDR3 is TGTGCCAGCAGCTTAGGCGGCGGGAGGGCCAGCTACGAGCAGTACTTC. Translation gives CASSLGGGRASYEQYF.

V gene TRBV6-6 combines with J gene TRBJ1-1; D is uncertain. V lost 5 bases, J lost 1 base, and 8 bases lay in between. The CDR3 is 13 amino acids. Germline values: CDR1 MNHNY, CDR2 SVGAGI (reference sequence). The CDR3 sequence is CASSPRQNTEAFF. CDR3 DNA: TGTGCCAGCAGTCCAAGACAGAACACTGAAGCTTTCTTT.

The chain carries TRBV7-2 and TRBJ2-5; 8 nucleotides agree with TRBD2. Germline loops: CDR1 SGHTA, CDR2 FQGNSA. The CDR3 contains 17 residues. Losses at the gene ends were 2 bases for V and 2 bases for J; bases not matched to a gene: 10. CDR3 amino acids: CASSLNYGVAGQETQYF. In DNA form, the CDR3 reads TGTGCCAGCAGCTTAAATTACGGAGTAGCGGGGCAAGAGACCCAGTACTTC.

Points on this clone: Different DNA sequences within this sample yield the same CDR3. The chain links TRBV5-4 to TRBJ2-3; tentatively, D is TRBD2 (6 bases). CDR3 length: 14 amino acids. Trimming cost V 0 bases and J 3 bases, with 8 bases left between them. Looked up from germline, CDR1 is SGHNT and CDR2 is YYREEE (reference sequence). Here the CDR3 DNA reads TGTGCCAGCAGCTTGGATAGCGGTACAGATACGCAGTATTTT. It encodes CASSLDSGTDTQYF.

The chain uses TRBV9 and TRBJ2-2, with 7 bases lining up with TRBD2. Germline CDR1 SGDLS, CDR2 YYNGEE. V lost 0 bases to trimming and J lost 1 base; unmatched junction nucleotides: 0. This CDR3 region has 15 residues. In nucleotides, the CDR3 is TGTGCCAGCAGCGTAGCGGGGGGGAACACCGGGGAGCTGTTTTTT. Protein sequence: CASSVAGGNTGELFF.

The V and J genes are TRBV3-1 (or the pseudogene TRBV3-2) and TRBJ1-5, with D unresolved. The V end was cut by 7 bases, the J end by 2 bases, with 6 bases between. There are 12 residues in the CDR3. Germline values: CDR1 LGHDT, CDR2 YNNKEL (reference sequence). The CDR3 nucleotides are TGTGCCAGCACCTCCGGCAATCAGCCCCAGCATTTT. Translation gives CASTSGNQPQHF.

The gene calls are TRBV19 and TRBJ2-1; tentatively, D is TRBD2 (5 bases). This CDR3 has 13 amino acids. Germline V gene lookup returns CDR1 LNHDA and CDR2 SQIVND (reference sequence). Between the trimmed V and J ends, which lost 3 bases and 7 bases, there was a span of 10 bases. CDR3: CASSIMRENEQFF. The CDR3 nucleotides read TGTGCCAGTAGTATTATGAGGGAGAATGAGCAGTTCTTC.

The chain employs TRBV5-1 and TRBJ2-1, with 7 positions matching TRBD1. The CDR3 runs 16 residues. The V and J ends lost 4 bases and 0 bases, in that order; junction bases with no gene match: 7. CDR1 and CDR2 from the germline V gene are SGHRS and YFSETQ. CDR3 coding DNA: TGCGCCAGCAGCAAAGTACAGGGGTTCTCCTACAATGAGCAGTTCTTC. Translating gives CASSKVQGFSYNEQFF. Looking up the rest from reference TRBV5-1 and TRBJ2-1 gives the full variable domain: KAGVTQTPRYLIKTRGQQVTLSCSPISGHRSVSWYQQTPGQGLQFLFEYFSETQRNKGNFPGRFSGRQFSNSRSEMNVSTLELGDSALYLCASSKVQGFSYNEQFFGPGTRLTVL.

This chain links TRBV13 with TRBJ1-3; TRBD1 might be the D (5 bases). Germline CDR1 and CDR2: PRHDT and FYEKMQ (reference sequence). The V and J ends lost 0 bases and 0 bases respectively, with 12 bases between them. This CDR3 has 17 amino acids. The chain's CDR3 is CASSLGQGSYSGNTIYF. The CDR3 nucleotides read TGTGCCAGCAGCTTAGGGCAGGGAAGCTACTCTGGAAACACCATATATTTT.

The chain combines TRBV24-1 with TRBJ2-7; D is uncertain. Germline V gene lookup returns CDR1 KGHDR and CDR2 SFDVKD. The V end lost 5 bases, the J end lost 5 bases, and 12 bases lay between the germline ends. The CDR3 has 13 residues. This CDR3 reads CATSVPGSHEQYF. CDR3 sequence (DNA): TGTGCCACCAGTGTGCCGGGTTCGCACGAGCAGTACTTC.

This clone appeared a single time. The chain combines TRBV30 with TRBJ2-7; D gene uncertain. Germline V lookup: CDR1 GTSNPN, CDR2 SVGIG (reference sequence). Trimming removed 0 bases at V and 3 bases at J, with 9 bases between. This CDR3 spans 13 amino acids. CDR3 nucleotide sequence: TGTGCCTGGAGTGTACAGATAAACTACGAGCAGTACTTC. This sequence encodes CAWSVQINYEQYF. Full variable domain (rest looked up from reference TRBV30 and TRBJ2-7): SQTIHQWPATLVQPVGSPLSLECTVEGTSNPNLYWYRQAAGRGLQLLFYSVGIGQISSEVPQNLSASRPQDRQFILSSKKLLLSDSGFYLCAWSVQINYEQYFGPGTRLTVT.

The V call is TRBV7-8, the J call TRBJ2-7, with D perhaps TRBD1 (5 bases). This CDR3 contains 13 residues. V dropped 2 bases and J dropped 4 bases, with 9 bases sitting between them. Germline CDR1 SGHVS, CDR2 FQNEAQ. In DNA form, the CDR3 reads TGTGCCAGCAGCTTAAGGGGCGAATACGAGCAGTACTTC. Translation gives CASSLRGEYEQYF.

The DNA of the CDR3 is TGTGCCAGCGGAGGGACAGGAGGCCAGAATGGCTACACCTTC. Its translation is CASGGTGGQNGYTF. This chain uses TRBV2 with TRBJ1-2; TRBD1 matches at 8 bases. CDR1 and CDR2 from the germline V gene are SNHLY and FYNNEI. CDR3 length: 14 amino acids. V was clipped by 8 bases and J by 6 bases; unmatched bases: 11. Complete variable domain (other parts from reference TRBV2 and TRBJ1-2): EPEVTQTPSHQVTQMGQEVILRCVPISNHLYFYWYRQILGQKVEFLVSFYNNEISEKSEIFDDQFSVERPDGSNFTLKIRSTKLEDSAMYFCASGGTGGQNGYTFGSGTRLTVV.